The clone carrying this T cell receptor (beta chain) was counted a single time. The germline V gene encodes CDR1 SQVTM and CDR2 ANQGSEA. The CDR3 has 14 residues. The V end was cut by 0 bases, the J end by 2 bases, with 11 bases between. The data were taken from a study of PD-L1 blockade in urothelial cancer. At the level of the study: Median T cell yield per blood sample was about 150,000 cells.

Synthetic TCR analog templates were added to each PCR reaction. Repertoires were generated with immunoSEQ multiplex PCR, while TCRdb's copy carries only in-frame clones and drops some. The repertoire holds tens of thousands of clones, with 70% to 85% as singletons. The source of this sequence is a man in his 70s with urothelial cancer. The sequencing here drew on PBMCs, taken around atezolizumab (anti-PD-L1) treatment. The chain combines TRBV29-1 with TRBJ2-7; no firm D call. CDR3 residues: CSVEDSLAPYEQYF. The CDR3 DNA is TGCAGCGTTGAAGATTCCCTGGCCCCCTACGAGCAGTACTTC.